Listed here is a single TCR beta chain. No antigen is known for it. Qualities for individual bases were not recorded, and no much larger clone is one base off. The V end loses 5 bases and the J end loses 4 bases, and a stretch of 12 bases separates them. The CDR3 contains 14 residues, cysteine and phenylalanine counted. Left in the record is the CDR3 DNA by itself, 42 bases read in frame from the first base. For CDR1 and CDR2, the germline V gene lists SGHTA and FQGNSA. The source of the sample is a study of blood T cell repertoires in COVID-19 (dated by TCRdb to about 2020). The study in broad terms: Collaborator samples came from the United States, Italy and Spain and covered acute and convalescent phases of COVID-19. The prospective study material was composed of cDNA or gDNA derived from T cells, B-cell-depleted T cells, or PBMCs. The repertoires were released in a freely available public database meant as a resource for research on the immune response to SARS-CoV-2. A de-identified subject ID, COVID-19 status, age in years and sex were almost always included in the sample metadata. The dataset comprised deeply sampled blood TCRbeta repertoires from subjects exposed to, actively infected with, or recovered from COVID-19. Where available, HLA class I and class II types were obtained from metadata supplied by the sample provider rather than from assay-based typing. Samples were obtained from the ongoing ImmuneRACE study (first 160 participants) and from about 1,300 subjects provided by 6 global collaborators.

General conclusions and limits of the study: Clinical and demographic metadata were provided uncurated, with the amount varying by source and participant.

TCRbeta CDR3 regions were amplified from genomic DNA using the immunoSEQ Assay, a bias-controlled multiplex PCR. In the paper's pipeline: The number of nucleated cells in each sample was estimated by amplification of reference gene primers within the assay. To quantify the absolute abundance of each unique TCRbeta CDR3 rearrangement, sequence reads were collapsed and filtered. Productive Simpson clonality was computed per sample as the square root of Simpson's diversity index over productive rearrangements. TCRdb took over this immuneACCESS table, retaining in-frame rearrangements with V and J assigned. Such tables are incomplete; in checked studies, under half of the missing clones stem from an unresolved V gene, and the remainder is unexplained. V, J and clone size reflect that table, while D and trimming were determined from the DNA. The sample data list a few hundred thousand clones, and roughly 90% of these were observed just once. The ten largest clones add up to 1.4% of the sample.

Participants in the prospective study were aged roughly 18 to 100 years, lived in 20 to 25 United States geographic areas, and enrolled through a virtual design. In the prospective study, cohorts were assigned on the basis of participant-reported clinical history obtained from a screening survey and a study questionnaire. Exposed participants had been in contact with someone with a PCR-confirmed or clinician-diagnosed COVID-19 case within 2 weeks of study entry. In the prospective study, mobile phlebotomists collected whole blood, serum and a nasopharyngeal or oropharyngeal swab from each participant. Participants in the prospective study had the option to provide additional blood draws and questionnaires over a roughly 2-month period. Before DNA extraction, blood samples from the prospective study were shipped at room temperature or frozen.

The sample comprised PBMCs or T cells enriched from blood (not recorded which). The V and J genes are TRBV7-2 and TRBJ1-3; tentative D gene TRBD1, with 6 bases matching. The source is a woman aged 18-29 years who had been exposed to COVID-19. The nucleotides read TGTGCCAGCAGCCCTCCAGGGGTAGGAAACACCATATATTTT. Its product reads: CASSPPGVGNTIYF.